The clone carrying this TCR beta chain is medium-sized in the sample. Original handling: Reference gene primer amplification yielded estimated nucleated cell counts. Repertoires were generated with immunoSEQ multiplex PCR, while TCRdb's copy carries only in-frame clones and drops some. The D gene and trimming were derived from the DNA, and the V and J assignments and clone size from that table. The sample shows 200,000 to 250,000 clones, about 83% of them seen only once. The CDR3 has 12 residues. Germline V gene data show CDR1 as MNHEY and CDR2 as SMNVEV (reference sequence). The germline V and J ends were trimmed by 5 bases and 7 bases, with 12 bases remaining between them. This sample is part of a study of blood T cell repertoires in COVID-19. At the level of the study: COVID-19 samples, acute and convalescent, were from the United States, Italy and Spain. The analysed material was cDNA or gDNA that came from T cells, B-cell-depleted T cells, or PBMCs.

The chain is built from TRBV27 and TRBJ2-7, with D perhaps matching TRBD2 (6 bases). The source material was peripheral blood. This TCR was sampled from a human donor in a cohort sampled during active COVID-19. The CDR3 reads CASSPTRGEQYF. CDR3 in DNA: TGTGCCAGCAGTCCGACTAGAGGAGAGCAGTACTTC.